The entry below gives a single T cell receptor beta chain sequence along with its context. Its antigen is not identified. This CDR3 spans 15 amino acids. This specimen belongs to a study of cytomegalovirus exposure and HLA in healthy donors. Study-level findings and limits: The presence/absence work took it that sequencing depth was about the same across donors.

Both 60 Vbeta primers and 13 Jbeta primers went into the PCR. The table came from immunoSEQ multiplex PCR; TCRdb's copy has only in-frame clones and leaves some out. Among about 79,000 clones listed, 70% to 80% were seen once. The receptor was isolated from a man in his sixties in good health and CMV-seronegative. The V gene is TRBV21-1, the J gene TRBJ2-5; TRBD2, the table's D call, lacks a check against the DNA. TRBV21-1 is classified as a pseudogene. Sequences were obtained from PBMCs. The CDR3 nucleotides read TGTGCCAGCAGCGTAGGCGGCATCACCCAGGAGACCCAGTACTTC. It yields the protein CASSVGGITQETQYF.